This paragraph covers one T cell receptor (beta chain) sequence. Its target is unknown. This sample's time point: persistent/refractory GD, antithyroid drugs over 5 years with positive TRAb. Generation of the TCR library employed RNA extracted from PBMCs. Staff drew around 8.6 milliliters of peripheral blood into EDTA tubes. The data belong to a study of regulatory T cells in long-lasting Graves disease. Investigators prepared the TCR beta libraries by applying iRepertoire HTBI primers and Arm-PCR of CDR3 regions. TCRdb ran MiXCR on the multiplex PCR reads and lists one entry per CDR3 protein. The table shows hundreds of thousands of distinct CDR3 sequences, with roughly 21% occurring only once. After removal of 6 bases from V and 5 bases from J, the junction contained 19 bases not matched to a gene. This CDR3 has 18 residues. Germline V gene sequence: CDR1 MNHNS, CDR2 SASEGT. Findings and limits, study-wide: It is possible that accuracy was reduced by the small size of the sample. There were preferences for TRBV28, TRBJ1-2 and TRBJ2-5 in persistent disease. Sharing of public clonotypes was greater in persistent patients (about 2,700) than in new patients (about 970).

The receptor was derived from a female donor with Graves disease. The sample here was peripheral blood mononuclear cells (PBMCs), taken when the disease was refractory, from a patient treated with antithyroid drugs. V gene TRBV6-1 combines with J gene TRBJ1-5; 7 bases are shared with TRBD1. The chain's CDR3 is CASRTPRGGTANHQPQHF. DNA for the CDR3: TGTGCCAGCAGGACCCCGAGGGGGGGGACAGCTAATCATCAGCCCCAGCATTTT.